This TCR beta chain comes out of a study of T cells in women clearing cervical HPV infection. The repertoire was sequenced with immunoSEQ multiplex PCR; TCRdb's copy has only in-frame clones and lacks some. There are tens of thousands of clones in the sample, with about 9.1% held by the top ten. In germline, CDR1 is SGHTA, CDR2 FQGNSA. This CDR3 is 15 amino acids long. V lost 1 base and J lost 5, with 14 bases in between. Notes on this clone: The read terminates 3 residues ahead of where the CDR3 ends, so the germline J gene completes it.

This clonotype originated in a woman between 18 and 75 years old with a cervical HPV16 infection that either progressed to CIN3+ or cleared (not recorded which). The chain is built from TRBV7-2 and TRBJ2-5, with no clear D. Sequenced input: blood buffy coat. Incomplete CDR3 DNA: TGTGCCAGCAGCTTAGGAGGCAGGCGCGAGGAGACC. Translating gives CASSLGGRREET. The whole CDR3 region reads CASSLGGRREETQYF.